This entry concerns a single TCR beta chain. The antigen is unknown. This sample was taken from a study of cytomegalovirus exposure and HLA in healthy donors. As for the study in general: From HLA-typed donors, an early data release held about 92 million unique TCRs.

This CDR3 is 15 amino acids long. Germline loops: CDR1 KGHSH, CDR2 LQKENI. V gave up 4 bases and J gave up 3 bases; unmatched junction bases: 6. 13 Jbeta primers and 60 Vbeta primers were used for the PCR. TCRdb's copy holds only in-frame clones and misses some; the assay was immunoSEQ multiplex PCR. The sample contains around 80,000 clones, 62% of which appear only once. Regarding the study as a whole: Reportedly, TCR beta sequences accurately predicted HLA-A and HLA-B alleles in most subjects. DRB1 showed the most TCR associations and HLA-C the fewest in a later analysis, as rates varied by HLA locus.

This clonotype originated in a male donor in good health and CMV-seropositive. This rearrangement joins TRBV18 to TRBJ1-5; 7 bases are a match to TRBD1. Input material: PBMCs. The CDR3 DNA reads as TGTGCCAGCTCACTTGACAGGGCCCCCAATCAGCCCCAGCATTTT. Amino acids: CASSLDRAPNQPQHF.